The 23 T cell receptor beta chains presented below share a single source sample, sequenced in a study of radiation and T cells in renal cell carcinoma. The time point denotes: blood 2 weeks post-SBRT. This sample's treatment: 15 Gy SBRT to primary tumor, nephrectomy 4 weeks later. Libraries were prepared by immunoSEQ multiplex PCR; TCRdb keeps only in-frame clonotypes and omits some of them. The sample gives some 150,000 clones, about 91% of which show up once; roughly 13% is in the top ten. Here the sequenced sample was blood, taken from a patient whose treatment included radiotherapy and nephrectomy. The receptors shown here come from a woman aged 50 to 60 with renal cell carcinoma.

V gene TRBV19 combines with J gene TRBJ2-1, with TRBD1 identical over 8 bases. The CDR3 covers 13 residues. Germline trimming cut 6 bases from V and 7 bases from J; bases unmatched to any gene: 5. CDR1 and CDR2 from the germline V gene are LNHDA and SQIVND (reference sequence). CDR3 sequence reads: CASSETGDNEQFF. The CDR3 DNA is TGTGCCAGTAGCGAGACAGGGGATAATGAGCAGTTCTTC.

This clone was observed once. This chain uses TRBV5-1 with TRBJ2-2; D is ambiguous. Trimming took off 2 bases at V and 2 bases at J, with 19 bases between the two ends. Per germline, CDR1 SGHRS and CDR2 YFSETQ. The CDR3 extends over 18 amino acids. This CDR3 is CASSFDPPMAANTGELFF. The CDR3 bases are TGCGCCAGCAGCTTTGACCCCCCTATGGCGGCAAACACCGGGGAGCTGTTTTTT.

Here the CDR3 reads CASSNRTSGGAYEQFF. CDR3 sequence (DNA): TGTGCCAGCAGCAACCGGACTAGCGGGGGGGCTTATGAGCAGTTCTTC. The chain joins TRBV7-2 to TRBJ2-1, with 15 bases identical to TRBD2. Per the germline V gene, CDR1 is SGHTA and CDR2 is FQGNSA. The CDR3 has 16 amino acids. Germline trimming cut 5 bases from V and 8 bases from J; bases unmatched to any gene: 7.

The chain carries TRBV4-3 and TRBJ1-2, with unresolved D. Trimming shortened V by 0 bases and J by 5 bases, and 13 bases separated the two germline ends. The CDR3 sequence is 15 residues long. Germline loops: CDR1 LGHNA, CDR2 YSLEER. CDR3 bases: TGCGCCAGCAGCCAAGAGGACGTAGGCAAGTATGGCTACACCTTC. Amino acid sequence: CASSQEDVGKYGYTF.

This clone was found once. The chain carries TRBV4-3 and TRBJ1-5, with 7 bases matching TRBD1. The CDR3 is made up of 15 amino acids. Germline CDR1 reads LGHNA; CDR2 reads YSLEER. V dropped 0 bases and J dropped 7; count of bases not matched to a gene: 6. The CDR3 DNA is TGCGCCAGCAGCCAAGATTCAGGGGGGGGGCAGCCCCAGCATTTT. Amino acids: CASSQDSGGGQPQHF.

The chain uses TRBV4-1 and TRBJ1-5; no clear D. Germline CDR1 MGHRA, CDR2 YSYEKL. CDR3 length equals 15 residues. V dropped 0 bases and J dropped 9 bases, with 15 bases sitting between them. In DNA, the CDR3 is TGCGCCAGCAGCCAAGAGGGAGGCGGAGCGTGGCCCCAGCATTTT. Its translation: CASSQEGGGAWPQHF.

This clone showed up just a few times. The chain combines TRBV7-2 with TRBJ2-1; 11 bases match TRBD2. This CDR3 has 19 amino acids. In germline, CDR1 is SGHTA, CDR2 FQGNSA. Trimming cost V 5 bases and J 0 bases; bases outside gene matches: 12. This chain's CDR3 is CASSTRTSGPSSSYNEQFF. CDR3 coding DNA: TGTGCCAGCAGCACCCGGACTAGCGGGCCCTCGAGCTCCTACAATGAGCAGTTCTTC.

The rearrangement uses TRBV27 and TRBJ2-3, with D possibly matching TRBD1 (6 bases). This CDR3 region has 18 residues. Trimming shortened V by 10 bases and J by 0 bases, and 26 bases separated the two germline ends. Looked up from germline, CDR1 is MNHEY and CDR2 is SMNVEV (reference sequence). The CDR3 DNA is TGTGCCACTCAAACCCGGACAGACGATACACCTAGCACAGATACGCAGTATTTT. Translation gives CATQTRTDDTPSTDTQYF.

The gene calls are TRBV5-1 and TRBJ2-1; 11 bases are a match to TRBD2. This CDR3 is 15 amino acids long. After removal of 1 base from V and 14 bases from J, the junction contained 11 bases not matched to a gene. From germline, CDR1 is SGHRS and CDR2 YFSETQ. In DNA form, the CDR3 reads TGCGCCAGCAGCTTGTATAGCGGGGGGGCTTCTCGAAAGTTCTTC. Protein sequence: CASSLYSGGASRKFF.

CDR3 region: CATSGDRVGQPQHF. CDR3 DNA sequence: TGTGCCACCAGCGGGGACAGGGTGGGTCAGCCCCAGCATTTT. The chain has TRBV15 and TRBJ1-5; 9 bases fit TRBD1. The germline V gene has CDR1 LNHNV and CDR2 YYDKDF (reference sequence). The ends lost 5 bases at V and 6 bases at J; junction bases unmatched: 5. This CDR3 has 14 amino acids.

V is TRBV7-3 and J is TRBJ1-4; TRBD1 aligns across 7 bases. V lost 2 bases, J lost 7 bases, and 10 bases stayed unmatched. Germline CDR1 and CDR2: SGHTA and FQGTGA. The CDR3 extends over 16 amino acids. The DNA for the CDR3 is TGTGCCAGCAGCTTAGAAGGGGGCGCGTCAGGTGAAAAACTGTTTTTT. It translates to CASSLEGGASGEKLFF.

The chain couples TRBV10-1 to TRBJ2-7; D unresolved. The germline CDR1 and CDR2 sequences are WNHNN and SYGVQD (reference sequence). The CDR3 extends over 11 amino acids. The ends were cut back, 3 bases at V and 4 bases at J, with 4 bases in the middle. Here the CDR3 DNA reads TGCGCCAGCAGTGACGGGTACGAGCAGTACTTC. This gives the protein CASSDGYEQYF.

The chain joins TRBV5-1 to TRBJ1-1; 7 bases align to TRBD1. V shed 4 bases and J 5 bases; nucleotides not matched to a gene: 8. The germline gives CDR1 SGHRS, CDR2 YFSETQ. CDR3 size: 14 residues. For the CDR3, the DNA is TGCGCCAGCAGCAGCGGACAGGAATTAACTGAAGCTTTCTTT. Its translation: CASSSGQELTEAFF.

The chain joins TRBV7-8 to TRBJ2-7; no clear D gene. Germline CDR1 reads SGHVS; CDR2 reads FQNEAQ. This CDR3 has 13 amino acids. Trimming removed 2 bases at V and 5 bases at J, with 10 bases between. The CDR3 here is CASSLLALHEQYF. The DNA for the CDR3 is TGTGCCAGCAGCTTATTAGCCCTACACGAGCAGTACTTC.

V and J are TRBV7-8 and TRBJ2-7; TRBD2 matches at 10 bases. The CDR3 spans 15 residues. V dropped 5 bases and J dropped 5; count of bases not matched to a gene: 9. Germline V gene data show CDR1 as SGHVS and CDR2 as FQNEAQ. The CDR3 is CASSISGGAFDEQYF. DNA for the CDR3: TGTGCCAGCAGCATCAGCGGGGGGGCCTTTGACGAGCAGTACTTC.

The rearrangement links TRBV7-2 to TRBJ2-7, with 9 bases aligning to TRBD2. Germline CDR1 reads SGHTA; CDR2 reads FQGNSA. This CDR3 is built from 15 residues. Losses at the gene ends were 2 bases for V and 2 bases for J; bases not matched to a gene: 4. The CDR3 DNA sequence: TGTGCCAGCAGCTTAAGGCGGGGGGGCCCCTACGAGCAGTACTTC. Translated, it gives CASSLRRGGPYEQYF.

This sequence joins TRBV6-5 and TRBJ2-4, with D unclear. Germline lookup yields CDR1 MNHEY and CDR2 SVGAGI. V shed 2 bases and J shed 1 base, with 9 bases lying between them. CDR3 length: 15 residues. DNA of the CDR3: TGTGCCAGCAGTTACGCTTCGGTGGCCAAAAACATTCAGTACTTC. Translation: CASSYASVAKNIQYF.

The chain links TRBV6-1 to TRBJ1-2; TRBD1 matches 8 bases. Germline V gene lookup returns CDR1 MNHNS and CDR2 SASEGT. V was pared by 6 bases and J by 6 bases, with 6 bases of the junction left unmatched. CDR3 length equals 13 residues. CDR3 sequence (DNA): TGTGCCAGCAGCAAAACGACAGGGGATGGCTACACCTTC. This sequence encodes CASSKTTGDGYTF.

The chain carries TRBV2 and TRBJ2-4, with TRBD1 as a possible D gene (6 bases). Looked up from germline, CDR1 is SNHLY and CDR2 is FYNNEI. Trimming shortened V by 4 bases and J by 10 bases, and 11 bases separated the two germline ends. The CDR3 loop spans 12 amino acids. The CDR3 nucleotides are TGTGCCAGCAGTGGACAGGCCCGGATTCAGTACTTC. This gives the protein CASSGQARIQYF.

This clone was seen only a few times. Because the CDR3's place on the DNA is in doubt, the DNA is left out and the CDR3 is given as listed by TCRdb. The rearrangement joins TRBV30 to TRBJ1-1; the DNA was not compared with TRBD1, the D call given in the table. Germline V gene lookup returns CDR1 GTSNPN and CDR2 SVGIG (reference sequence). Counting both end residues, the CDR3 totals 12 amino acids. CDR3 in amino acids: CAWGTGTGTSFF.

CDR3 loop: CASSERTDSYEQYF. CDR3 bases: TGTGCCAGCAGTGAAAGGACCGACTCCTACGAGCAGTACTTC. The chain links TRBV6-5 to TRBJ2-7; D unclear. Germline V gives CDR1 MNHEY, CDR2 SVGAGI. The CDR3 sequence is 14 residues long. With 5 bases removed from V and 0 bases from J, the gap between germline ends came to 11 bases.

The CDR3 DNA is TGTGCCAGTAGGACGACAGGGAACACTGAAGCTTTCTTT. Protein: CASRTTGNTEAFF. The V call is TRBV19, the J call TRBJ1-1; D might be TRBD1 (6 bases). V was clipped by 6 bases and J by 1 base, with 9 bases between them. CDR3 size: 13 residues. Germline lookup yields CDR1 LNHDA and CDR2 SQIVND (reference sequence).

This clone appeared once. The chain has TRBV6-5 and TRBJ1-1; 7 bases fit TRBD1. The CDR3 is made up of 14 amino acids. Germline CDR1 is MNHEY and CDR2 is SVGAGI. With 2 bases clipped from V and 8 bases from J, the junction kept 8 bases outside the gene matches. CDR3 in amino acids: CASSYLPGGGEAFF. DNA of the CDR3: TGTGCCAGCAGTTACCTCCCAGGGGGAGGGGAAGCTTTCTTT.